These T cell receptor beta chains were read from a single sample in a study of blood T cells in healthy people across ages. MiXCR, applied by TCRdb to the 5' RACE reads, yields one record per CDR3 protein. Seen here are roughly 1,300,000 distinct CDR3 sequences, approximately 59% observed once, and the top ten hold 6.5% to 8%. The sequenced material came from blood. All receptors come from a man between 18 and 35 years old in good health. The CDR3 runs from the conserved cysteine through the conserved F or W. Fields, in order: V gene, J gene, CDR3 protein.

v_call: TRBV4-1; j_call: TRBJ2-3; cdr3_aa: CASSQGIAGGPDTQYF
v_call: TRBV4-1; j_call: TRBJ2-7; cdr3_aa: CASSQAFAADEQYF
v_call: TRBV14; j_call: TRBJ2-7; cdr3_aa: CASSQFESYEQYF
v_call: TRBV5-6; j_call: TRBJ2-7; cdr3_aa: CASSFGRSSYEQYF
v_call: TRBV4-3; j_call: TRBJ2-5; cdr3_aa: CASSQSVQGRARETQYF
v_call: TRBV6-5; j_call: TRBJ2-6; cdr3_aa: CASRRDSGANVLTF
v_call: TRBV6-5; j_call: NA; cdr3_aa: CASSYSGGGINEQYF
v_call: TRBV11-2; j_call: TRBJ2-4; cdr3_aa: CASSYQIEQYF
v_call: TRBV20-1; j_call: TRBJ2-1; cdr3_aa: CSATLGNEQFF
v_call: TRBV2; j_call: NA; cdr3_aa: CTSSERAGMETQYF
v_call: TRBV6-5; j_call: TRBJ2-1; cdr3_aa: CASSYSDSSRSNEQFF
v_call: TRBV7-9; j_call: TRBJ2-1; cdr3_aa: CASSSSGRGAKGDEQFF
v_call: TRBV7-9; j_call: TRBJ1-2; cdr3_aa: CASSLYLTEGNYGYTF
v_call: TRBV20-1; j_call: TRBJ1-1; cdr3_aa: CSARAGGVSGAFF
v_call: TRBV30; j_call: TRBJ1-2; cdr3_aa: CAWSSTGSYGYTF
v_call: TRBV27; j_call: TRBJ2-1; cdr3_aa: CASKFRILVVEQFF
v_call: TRBV5-1; j_call: TRBJ1-1; cdr3_aa: CASSQEANTEAFF
v_call: TRBV5-1; j_call: TRBJ2-7; cdr3_aa: CVSKAGVGAYEQYF
v_call: TRBV25-1; j_call: TRBJ2-3; cdr3_aa: CASSEYFPSRGSTDTQYF
v_call: TRBV29-1; j_call: TRBJ2-3; cdr3_aa: CSVMLRTGATDTQYF
v_call: TRBV4-2; j_call: TRBJ1-1; cdr3_aa: CASSLGQGRVNTEAFF
v_call: TRBV4-2; j_call: TRBJ1-2; cdr3_aa: CASSQEGTTWDGYTF
v_call: TRBV20-1; j_call: TRBJ2-3; cdr3_aa: CSVPREGTDTQYF
v_call: TRBV27; j_call: TRBJ2-7; cdr3_aa: CASSQPGDPQTHYEQYF
v_call: TRBV28; j_call: TRBJ1-5; cdr3_aa: CASKTRWSNQPQHF
v_call: TRBV4-1; j_call: NA; cdr3_aa: CASSQVLLADEQYF
v_call: TRBV13; j_call: TRBJ2-7; cdr3_aa: CASSLLGVGRDYEQYF
v_call: TRBV15; j_call: TRBJ2-7; cdr3_aa: CATSRDGARDRADLVTYYEQYF